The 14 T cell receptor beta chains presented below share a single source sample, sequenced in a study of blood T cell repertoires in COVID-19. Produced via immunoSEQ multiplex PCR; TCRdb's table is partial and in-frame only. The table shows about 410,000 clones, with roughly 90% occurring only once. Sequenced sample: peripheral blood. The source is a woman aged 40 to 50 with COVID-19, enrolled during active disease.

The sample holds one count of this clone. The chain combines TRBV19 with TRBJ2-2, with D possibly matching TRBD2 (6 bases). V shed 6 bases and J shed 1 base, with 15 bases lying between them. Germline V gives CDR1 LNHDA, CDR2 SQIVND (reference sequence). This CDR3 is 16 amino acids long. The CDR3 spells CASRKPGLENTGELFF. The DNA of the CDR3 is TGTGCCAGTAGAAAACCGGGACTTGAGAACACCGGGGAGCTGTTTTTT.

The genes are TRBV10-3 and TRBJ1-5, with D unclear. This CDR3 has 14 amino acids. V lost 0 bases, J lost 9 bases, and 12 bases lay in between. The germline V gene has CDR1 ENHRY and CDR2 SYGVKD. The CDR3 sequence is CAISESSALGPQHF. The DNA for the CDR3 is TGTGCCATCAGTGAGTCTTCAGCCCTAGGGCCCCAGCATTTT.

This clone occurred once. The CDR3 DNA reads TGTGCCAGCAGCCCCTCTGGTAGACAGGATGGCTACACCTTC. It specifies CASSPSGRQDGYTF. The V and J genes are TRBV7-2 and TRBJ1-2; perhaps TRBD1 as D (6 bases). CDR1 is SGHTA and CDR2 is FQGNSA in the germline V gene. Trimming removed 5 bases at V and 6 bases at J, with 16 bases between. CDR3 length equals 14 residues.

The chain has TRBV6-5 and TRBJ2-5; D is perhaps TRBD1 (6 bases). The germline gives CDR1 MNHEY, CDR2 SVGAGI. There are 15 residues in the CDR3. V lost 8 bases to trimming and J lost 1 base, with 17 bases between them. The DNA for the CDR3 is TGTGCCAGCCAAAAAGGGGGTCGAGTCCAAGAGACCCAGTACTTC. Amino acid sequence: CASQKGGRVQETQYF.

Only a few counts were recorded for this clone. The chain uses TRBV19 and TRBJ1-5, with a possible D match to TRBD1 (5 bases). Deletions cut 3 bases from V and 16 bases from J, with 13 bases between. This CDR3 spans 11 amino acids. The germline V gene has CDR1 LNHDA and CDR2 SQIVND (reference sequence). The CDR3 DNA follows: TGTGCCAGTAGTATGGGCAGGGCAGCACATTTT. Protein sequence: CASSMGRAAHF.

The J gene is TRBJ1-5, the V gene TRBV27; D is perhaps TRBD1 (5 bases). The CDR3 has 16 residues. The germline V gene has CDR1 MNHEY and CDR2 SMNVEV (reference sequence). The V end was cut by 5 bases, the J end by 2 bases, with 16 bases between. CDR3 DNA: TGTGCCAGCAGTCCCCGGTGGGGCGGGGGCAATCAGCCCCAGCATTTT. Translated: CASSPRWGGGNQPQHF.

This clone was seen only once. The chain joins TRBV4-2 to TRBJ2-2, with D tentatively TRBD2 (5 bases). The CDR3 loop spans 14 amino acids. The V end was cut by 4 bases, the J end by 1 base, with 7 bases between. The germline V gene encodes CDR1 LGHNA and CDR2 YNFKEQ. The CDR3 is CASSRAGNTGELFF. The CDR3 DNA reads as TGTGCCAGCAGCCGGGCGGGGAACACCGGGGAGCTGTTTTTT.

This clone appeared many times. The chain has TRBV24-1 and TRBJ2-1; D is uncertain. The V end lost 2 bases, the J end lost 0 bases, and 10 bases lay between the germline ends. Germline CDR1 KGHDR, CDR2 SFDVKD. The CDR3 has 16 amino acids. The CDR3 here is CATSDSTPSSYNEQFF. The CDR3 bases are TGTGCCACCAGTGATTCAACCCCGAGCTCCTACAATGAGCAGTTCTTC.

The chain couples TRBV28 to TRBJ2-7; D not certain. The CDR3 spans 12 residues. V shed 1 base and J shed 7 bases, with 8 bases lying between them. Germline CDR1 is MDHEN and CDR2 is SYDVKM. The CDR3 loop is CASSLFLREQYF. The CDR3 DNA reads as TGTGCCAGCAGTTTATTCCTGAGGGAGCAGTACTTC.

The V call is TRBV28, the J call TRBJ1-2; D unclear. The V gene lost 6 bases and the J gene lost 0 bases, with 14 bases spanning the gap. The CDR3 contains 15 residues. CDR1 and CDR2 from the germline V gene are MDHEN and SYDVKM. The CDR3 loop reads CASRLHATANYGYTF. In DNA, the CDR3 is TGTGCCAGCAGATTACACGCCACGGCTAACTATGGCTACACCTTC.

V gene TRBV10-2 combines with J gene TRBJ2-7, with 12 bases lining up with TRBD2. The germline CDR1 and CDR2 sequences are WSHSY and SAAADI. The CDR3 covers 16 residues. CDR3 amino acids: CAVSWPSGGGTYEQYF. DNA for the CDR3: TGCGCAGTGAGCTGGCCTAGCGGGGGGGGGACCTACGAGCAGTACTTC.

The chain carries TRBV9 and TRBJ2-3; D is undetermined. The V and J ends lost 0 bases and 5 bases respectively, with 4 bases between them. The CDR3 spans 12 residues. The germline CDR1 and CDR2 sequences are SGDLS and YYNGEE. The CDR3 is CASSVGRDTQYF. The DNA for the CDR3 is TGTGCCAGCAGCGTAGGTAGAGATACGCAGTATTTT. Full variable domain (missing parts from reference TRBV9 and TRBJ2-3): DSGVTQTPKHLITATGQRVTLRCSPRSGDLSVYWYQQSLDQGLQFLIQYYNGEERAKGNILERFSAQQFPDLHSELNLSSLELGDSALYFCASSVGRDTQYFGPGTRLTVL.

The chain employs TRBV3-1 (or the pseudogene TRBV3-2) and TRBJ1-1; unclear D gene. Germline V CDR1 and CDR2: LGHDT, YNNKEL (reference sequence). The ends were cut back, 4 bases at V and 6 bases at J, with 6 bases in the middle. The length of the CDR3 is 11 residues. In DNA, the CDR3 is TGTGCCAGCAGCCTGGGAGCTGAAGCTTTCTTT. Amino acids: CASSLGAEAFF.

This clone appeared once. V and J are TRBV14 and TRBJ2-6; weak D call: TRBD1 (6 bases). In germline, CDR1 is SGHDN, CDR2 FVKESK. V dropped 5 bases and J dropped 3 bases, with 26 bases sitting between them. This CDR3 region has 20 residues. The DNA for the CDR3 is TGTGCCAGCAGCGCGCGGACAGCACCCCTAAGGCTCTATGGGGCCAACGTCCTGACTTTC. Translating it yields CASSARTAPLRLYGANVLTF.